The clone carrying this T cell receptor beta chain has a single count. The data originate from a study of blood T cell repertoires in COVID-19. Turning to the study itself: Spain, Italy and the United States supplied samples that represented acute and convalescent COVID-19. PBMCs, B-cell-depleted T cells, or T cells were the source of the cDNA or gDNA that made up the material.

Per the original data handling: Amplifying reference gene primers gave estimates of nucleated cell counts. Method: immunoSEQ multiplex PCR; TCRdb's copy keeps in-frame clones and lacks some. From that table come the V and J calls and clone size; the DNA was used to work out D and trimming. Seen here are more than 75,000 clones, roughly 82% observed once, and the top ten hold approximately 25%. The sequenced sample consisted of peripheral blood. The TCR originated in a man in his 60s with acute or convalescent COVID-19.

For the CDR3, the DNA is TGTGCCAGCAGCAACACGGACAGGGGGACCTCCTACGAGCAGTACTTC. Translated, it gives CASSNTDRGTSYEQYF. The rearrangement joins TRBV7-9 to TRBJ2-7; 10 bases are shared with TRBD1. CDR1 is SEHNR, CDR2 FQNEAQ, per germline (reference sequence). The CDR3 length is 16 residues. V shed 5 bases and J 0 bases; nucleotides not matched to a gene: 7.